The following is a T cell receptor (beta chain) sequence with its context. What it binds is not known. Germline V CDR1 and CDR2: MGHDK, SYGVNS. This CDR3 contains 16 residues. V lost 5 bases and J lost 3; bases outside the gene matches: 8. Profiling relied on immunoSEQ multiplex PCR, and the TCRdb table lists in-frame clones only, not all of them. The sample contains 68,000 or so clones, about 90% of which appear only once. This specimen comes from a study of cytomegalovirus exposure and HLA in healthy donors. About the research overall: Per a later analysis, the 666 first-cohort and some 130 validation repertoires shared one platform. Findings and caveats of the study: The majority of TCR sequences were rare, yet some public TCRs appeared in many donors. Overall, under 200 TCR beta chains were annotated as cytomegalovirus-associated. There were a few CMV-associated chains whose specificity for CMV antigens was confirmed in vitro.

The chain is built from TRBV25-1 and TRBJ1-1; 11 nucleotides line up with TRBD1. The sequence derives from a man aged 18 to 30 in good health and CMV-seronegative. The specimen was PBMCs. CDR3 coding DNA: TGTGCCAGCAGTCCCCCCGGGACAGGGGGACACACTGAAGCTTTCTTT. Its protein is CASSPPGTGGHTEAFF.